These T cell receptor beta chains were read from a single sample in a study of identical twins. One entry per CDR3 protein results from TCRdb running MiXCR on the 5' RACE reads. The sample contains some 240,000 distinct CDR3 sequences, around 8.3% of which appear only once. This sample also belongs to another study, concerning yellow fever vaccine responses in identical twins.

Sequenced material: CD8+ T cells sorted from blood. The receptors shown here come from a woman in her late teens or twenties in good health. The CDR3 runs from the conserved cysteine through the conserved F or W. Fields, in order: D gene, V gene, clone size, J gene, CDR3 DNA, CDR3 protein. D genes are given only for firm matches. Not every row has a clone size; where given, it reads once, few, many or a size class.

>NA|TRBV7-9|NA|TRBJ2-1
TGTGCCAGCAGACGTGGACTTGACTCCTACAATGAGCAGTTCTTC
CASRRGLDSYNEQFF
>NA|TRBV5-1|few|TRBJ1-2
TGCGCCAGCAGCCCGCGGACATCTGATGGCTACACCTTC
CASSPRTSDGYTF
>TRBD2|TRBV20-1|few|TRBJ2-2
TGCAGTGCTAGAGATCCCCCTAGCGGGGCACCCGGGGAGCTGTTTTTT
CSARDPPSGAPGELFF
>NA|TRBV7-9|few|TRBJ1-1
TGTGCCAGCACCCCACCGGGTGACACTGAAGCTTTCTTT
CASTPPGDTEAFF
>NA|TRBV27|many|TRBJ2-7
TGTGCCAGCATTAAAGGCCACGAGCAGTACTTC
CASIKGHEQYF
>NA|TRBV7-9|few|TRBJ1-2
TGTGCCAGCAGCTTAGTAGGCCGCTTTACGGATGGCTACACCTTC
CASSLVGRFTDGYTF
>TRBD2|TRBV7-2|NA|TRBJ2-7
TGTGCCAGCAGCTTAGCAGCGGGAGGGCCTATATACGAGCAGTACTTC
CASSLAAGGPIYEQYF
>TRBD2|TRBV10-1|few|TRBJ2-1
TGCGCCAGCAGTGAGTCTCTTAGCGGGACTAATGAGCAGTTCTTC
CASSESLSGTNEQFF
>NA|TRBV29-1|few|TRBJ2-1
TGCAGCGCTAGATGGGGGGTCGATGAGCAGTTCTTC
CSARWGVDEQFF
>NA|TRBV12-3/TRBV12-4|many|TRBJ2-7
TGTGCCAGCAGTTTCGGGGGGCGGGGTGCCTACGAGCAGTACTTC
CASSFGGRGAYEQYF
>TRBD2|TRBV6-2/TRBV6-3|NA|TRBJ2-1
TGTGCCAGCAGTGGGGGACTAATCGATGAGCAGTTCTTC
CASSGGLIDEQFF
>TRBD1|TRBV11-1|few|TRBJ2-3
TGTGCCAGCAGCACCCCGACCGGGACAGCAATCCCAGATACGCAGTATTTT
CASSTPTGTAIPDTQYF
>NA|TRBV20-1|many|TRBJ2-5
TGCAGTGCTAGAGATGGGGGGATACAAGAGACCCAGTACTTC
CSARDGGIQETQYF
>TRBD1|TRBV27|many|TRBJ2-3
TGTGCCAGCTGGGACAGAGATAGCACAGATACGCAGTATTTT
CASWDRDSTDTQYF
>NA|TRBV12-3/TRBV12-4|few|TRBJ1-1
TGTGCCAGCAGTTTAGCGGGGGTGAACACTGAAGCTTTCTTT
CASSLAGVNTEAFF